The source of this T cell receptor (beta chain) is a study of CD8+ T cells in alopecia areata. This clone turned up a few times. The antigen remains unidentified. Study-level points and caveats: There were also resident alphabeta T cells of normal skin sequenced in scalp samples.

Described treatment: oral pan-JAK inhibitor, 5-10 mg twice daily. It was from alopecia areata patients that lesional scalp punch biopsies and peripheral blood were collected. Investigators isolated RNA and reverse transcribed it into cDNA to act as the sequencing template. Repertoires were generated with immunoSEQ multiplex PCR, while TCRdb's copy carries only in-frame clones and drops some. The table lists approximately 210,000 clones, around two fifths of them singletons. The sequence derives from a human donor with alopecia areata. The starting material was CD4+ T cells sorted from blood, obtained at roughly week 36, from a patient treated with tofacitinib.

The CDR3 spells CASSDRAKGTQETQYF. DNA for the CDR3: TGTGCCAGCAGTGATCGAGCTAAAGGTACCCAAGAGACCCAGTACTTC. V gene TRBV25-1 combines with J gene TRBJ2-5, with D uncertain. Germline V gene sequence: CDR1 MGHDK, CDR2 SYGVNS. V lost 3 bases to trimming and J lost 1 base, with 15 bases between them. This CDR3 is built from 16 residues.